The entry below describes one T cell receptor beta chain. This clone came up once. The antigen it binds to is not known. Per-base quality was not reported, and no clone a single base away is much larger than it. Trimming leaves V shorter by 3 bases and J shorter by 1 base, with the junction holding 6 bases beyond the gene matches. Inclusive of the bounding cysteine and phenylalanine, the CDR3 is 16 residues long. Only CDR3 DNA remains: 48 bases, in frame from the first base. CDR1 is given as SNHLY and CDR2 as FYNNEI, both from the germline V gene. These data belong to a study of Ad26.COV2.S vaccination and SARS-CoV-2 variants (TCRdb year 2021). The study in broad terms: Vaccine-arm donors were drawn from COV1001, a multicentre, randomized, double-blind, placebo-controlled phase I-IIa trial of Ad26.COV2.S in healthy adults. Ad26.COV2.S was administered intramuscularly at 5 x 10^10 or 1 x 10^11 viral particles, either as a single shot or as two shots given 56 days apart. TCRbeta repertoire sequencing was used to assess the specificity and breadth of SARS-CoV-2-reactive T cell receptors after Ad26.COV2.S vaccination. A total of approximately 30 samples were included in the TCR-sequenced set, comprising around 19 Ad26.COV2.S vaccine recipients, 5 placebo recipients and 8 SARS-CoV-2 convalescent individuals. Trial participants were randomized into five groups of five: low-dose or high-dose Ad26.COV2.S given once or twice, or placebo on both occasions. Blinding of investigators to trial group allocation was maintained during experiments and outcome assessment. Broader findings and caveats from the paper: Vaccine and placebo recipients had comparable non-spike TCR breadth, which fits with the vaccine containing only spike. After vaccination, substantial breadth of spike-specific CD8+ and CD4+ T cell responses was reported. Comparing responses between vaccine doses or regimens was not something the study was powered to do. It was noted by the authors that total T cell responses may have been underestimated by the TCR breadth and depth analyses. Ad26.COV2.S recipients had higher spike-specific TCR breadth than placebo recipients (P = 0.0014).

Per the publication, the treatment or condition label means: roughly 20 received Ad26.COV2.S at low or high dose, single or two shots; 5 received placebo; per-sample allocation not given. Repertoires of vaccine and placebo recipients were sequenced from samples collected on day 63 after the first injection. Cohort 1b enrolled 25 or so adults aged 18-55 years at a single site in Boston, USA, between 29 July and 7 August 2020. As a vaccine, Ad26.COV2.S was a replication-incompetent adenovirus type 26 vector that expressed a prefusion-stabilized SARS-CoV-2 spike protein derived from the original Wuhan strain. The immunoSEQ Assay was the method used to sequence TCRbeta CDR3 regions. After extraction, genomic DNA underwent amplification by bias-controlled multiplex PCR, followed by high-throughput sequencing. Per the original workflow: To quantify the absolute abundance of every unique TCRbeta CDR3 region, sequences were collapsed and filtered. T cell fraction was estimated by normalization of TCRbeta template counts to usable DNA, with usable DNA being measured through amplification of reference genes present in all nucleated cells. Repertoire TCRs were annotated as SARS-CoV-2-specific by exact matching of V gene, CDR3 amino acid sequence and J gene to a known reactive TCR set. The reference SARS-CoV-2 TCR set came from MIRA and was filtered for enrichment in COVID-19-positive ImmuneCODE repertoires, removing public or cross-reactive TCRs. Based on the MIRA antigens, annotated TCRs were further analysed at the level of specific ORF or position within ORF. Breadth was defined as annotated unique rearrangements over total unique productive rearrangements; depth was the summed frequency of those rearrangements. TCR breadth was compared between groups using two-sided Wilcoxon rank-sum tests. As stored in TCRdb, this immuneACCESS dataset retains in-frame rearrangements with V and J assigned. A fraction of the clones does not appear; measured against another copy, unresolved V genes explain less than half of the discrepancy, and the remainder lacks a known reason. Clone size and V and J calls were adopted from that table, with D and trimming inferred from the DNA. The sample profile shows around 450,000 clones; about nine tenths of them were found once. The leading ten clones occupy roughly 1.7% of the sample.

This TCR was sampled from a person between 18 and 59 years old who received the Ad26.COV2.S COVID-19 vaccine or a placebo. This chain joins TRBV2 to TRBJ2-5; the central 9 bases match TRBD2. The material was peripheral blood, obtained in a trial of Ad26.COV2.S vaccine versus placebo. The CDR3 reads as follows: CASSDVAGGFQETQYF. The DNA reads TGTGCCAGCAGTGATGTGGCGGGGGGGTTCCAAGAGACCCAGTACTTC.